A selection of T cell receptor beta chains follows, all from one sample in a study of T cell responses to AZD1222 COVID-19 vaccine. The data were produced by immunoSEQ multiplex PCR, yet TCRdb's version contains in-frame clones alone and is incomplete. The profile covers about 120,000 clones, with roughly 90% appearing a single time and under 4.5% taken by the ten largest. The sample here was peripheral blood, taken on day 0 of AZD1222 vaccination. The source is an adult in good health. Both conserved end residues are part of each CDR3. The D gene is left open where the match is weak. Size tells how often a clone was seen (once, few, many) or the class of an expanded clone, and some rows leave it out.

>TRBJ1-4|-|-|TRBV18
CASSPPGTNEKLFF
TGTGCCAGCTCACCACCGGGCACTAATGAAAAACTGTTTTTT
>TRBJ1-4|TRBD1|-|TRBV19
CASSSRTGASEKLFF
TGTGCCAGTAGTTCTCGGACAGGGGCCAGCGAAAAACTGTTTTTT
>TRBJ2-1|-|-|TRBV7-3
CASSPRIADSYNEQFF
TGTGCCAGCAGCCCCCGGATAGCGGACTCCTACAATGAGCAGTTCTTC
>TRBJ1-1|-|-|TRBV19
CASSLTLNTEAFF
TGTGCCAGTAGTCTGACATTGAACACTGAAGCTTTCTTT
>TRBJ1-5|TRBD1|-|TRBV5-1
CASSKEQGGNQPQHF
TGCGCCAGCAGCAAGGAACAGGGGGGTAATCAGCCCCAGCATTTT
>TRBJ1-3|-|-|TRBV9
CASSVGGDGNTIYF
TGTGCCAGCAGCGTAGGGGGCGACGGAAACACCATATATTTT
>TRBJ1-5|-|-|TRBV19
CASSPPRVSNQPQHF
TGTGCCAGTAGTCCCCCCCGGGTGAGCAATCAGCCCCAGCATTTT
>TRBJ1-2|TRBD1|few|TRBV28
CASSLRQGAQKRGYTF
TGTGCCAGCAGTTTAAGACAGGGGGCACAAAAGCGAGGCTACACCTTC
>TRBJ2-5|TRBD1|-|TRBV18
CASSPTGQGMSQYF
TGTGCCAGCTCACCAACAGGACAGGGGATGTCCCAGTACTTC
>TRBJ1-5|-|once|TRBV5-1
CASSLEGGYNQPQHF
TGCGCCAGCAGCTTGGAGGGGGGCTACAATCAGCCCCAGCATTTT
>TRBJ2-3|-|-|TRBV7-3
CASSPSSGTQYF
TGTGCCAGCAGCCCGAGTTCGGGTACGCAGTATTTT
>TRBJ2-2|-|-|TRBV7-2
CASSLLRQSGRGGELFF
TGTGCCAGCAGCTTATTAAGACAGAGTGGGCGCGGGGGGGAGCTGTTTTTT
>TRBJ2-5|TRBD2|-|TRBV7-3
CASSLRLAGAKETQYF
TGTGCCAGCAGCTTACGTCTAGCGGGGGCGAAAGAGACCCAGTACTTC
>TRBJ2-3|TRBD2|-|TRBV3-1/TRBV3-2
CASSQAGLKYF
TGTGCCAGCAGCCAAGCGGGACTAAAGTATTTT
>TRBJ1-5|-|-|TRBV5-6
CASSLGGRWYQPQHF
TGTGCCAGCAGCTTGGGAGGGAGATGGTATCAGCCCCAGCATTTT
>TRBJ2-7|-|-|TRBV6-1
CASSEVAGRRFYEQYF
TGTGCCAGCAGTGAAGTTGCGGGACGGAGATTCTACGAGCAGTACTTC
>TRBJ1-2|TRBD1|-|TRBV27
CASSLRGQAGGYTF
TGTGCCAGCAGTTTAAGGGGGCAGGCTGGCGGCTACACCTTC
>TRBJ1-6|-|-|TRBV6-5
CASSYSSGLNSPLHF
TGTGCCAGCAGTTACTCTTCAGGGCTGAATTCACCCCTCCACTTT
>TRBJ2-2|-|-|TRBV4-1
CASSRGQEGETGELFF
TGCGCCAGCAGCCGAGGACAGGAGGGAGAGACCGGGGAGCTGTTTTTT
>TRBJ1-5|TRBD1|-|TRBV5-1
CASSEGTGGPQPQHF
TGCGCCAGCAGCGAGGGGACAGGGGGACCCCAGCCCCAGCATTTT
>TRBJ1-2|-|-|TRBV2
CASSEGPGYGYTF
TGTGCCAGCAGTGAAGGGCCCGGCTATGGCTACACCTTC
>TRBJ1-2|-|medium-sized|TRBV27
CASSFIGGANGYTF
TGTGCCAGCAGTTTCATCGGGGGCGCAAATGGCTACACCTTC
>TRBJ1-5|-|-|TRBV27
CASSLNKRNQPQHF
TGTGCCAGCAGTTTAAACAAGCGCAATCAGCCCCAGCATTTT
>TRBJ2-7|-|-|TRBV7-6
CASSLGISSDYEQYF
TGTGCCAGCAGCTTAGGAATTAGCTCTGATTACGAGCAGTACTTC
>TRBJ1-1|-|-|TRBV11-3
CASSLGTDTEAFF
TGTGCCAGCAGCTTAGGGACCGACACTGAAGCTTTCTTT
>TRBJ2-5|-|once|TRBV5-1
CASSLGGQETQYF
TGCGCCAGCAGCTTGGGGGGTCAAGAGACCCAGTACTTC
>TRBJ1-2|-|once|TRBV4-2
CASSRGGGYTF
TGTGCCAGCAGCCGGGGGGGAGGCTACACCTTC
>TRBJ2-7|-|-|TRBV6-5
CASRGGSYEQYF
TGTGCCAGCAGGGGAGGATCCTACGAGCAGTACTTC
>TRBJ2-4|TRBD2|-|TRBV7-2
CASSLEAGVAKNIQYF
TGTGCCAGCAGCTTAGAAGCGGGGGTAGCCAAAAACATTCAGTACTTC
>TRBJ1-3|-|-|TRBV9
CASSVYGGDTIYF
TGTGCCAGCAGCGTATACGGGGGGGACACCATATATTTT
>TRBJ1-4|-|-|TRBV3-1/TRBV3-2
CASSHRAPNEKLFF
TGTGCCAGCAGCCATCGAGCCCCCAATGAAAAACTGTTTTTT
>TRBJ1-2|TRBD1|-|TRBV7-9
CASSRDRGRGYTF
TGTGCCAGCAGCAGGGACAGGGGGAGAGGCTACACCTTC
>TRBJ1-2|-|-|TRBV5-6
CASSPSGPYGYTF
TGTGCCAGCAGCCCTAGCGGGCCGTATGGCTACACCTTC
>TRBJ2-7|-|-|TRBV4-1
CASSPSRGYEQYF
TGCGCCAGCAGCCCTTCCAGGGGTTACGAGCAGTACTTC
>TRBJ1-4|TRBD1|-|TRBV29-1
CSAQKGAGFNEKLFF
TGCAGCGCCCAAAAGGGGGCAGGTTTTAATGAAAAACTGTTTTTT
>TRBJ1-1|-|few|TRBV7-3
CASSSSTNTEAFF
TGTGCCAGCAGCTCGTCCACCAACACTGAAGCTTTCTTT
>TRBJ2-1|-|-|TRBV5-1
CASSLLSGRTYNEQFF
TGCGCCAGCAGCTTGTTGTCGGGGAGAACCTACAATGAGCAGTTCTTC
>TRBJ1-1|-|-|TRBV7-8
CASSYRDKNTEAFF
TGTGCCAGCAGCTACCGGGACAAGAACACTGAAGCTTTCTTT
>TRBJ1-6|-|-|TRBV15
CATSRPHGRGNSPLHF
TGTGCCACCAGCAGACCTCATGGGAGGGGTAATTCACCCCTCCACTTT
>TRBJ2-5|-|-|TRBV6-5
CASTRALETQYF
TGTGCCAGCACCAGGGCCCTGGAGACCCAGTACTTC
>TRBJ1-2|TRBD1|few|TRBV6-2/TRBV6-3
CASSYSTGTGGSISYGYTF
TGTGCCAGCAGTTACTCTACCGGGACAGGGGGCTCGATCAGCTACGGCTACACCTTC
>TRBJ1-4|-|-|TRBV7-8
CASSLGSGGANEKLFF
TGTGCCAGCAGCTTAGGGTCTGGGGGAGCTAATGAAAAACTGTTTTTT
>TRBJ1-6|-|-|TRBV2
CASLKGLSANSPLHF
TGTGCCAGCCTCAAGGGGCTGTCGGCTAATTCACCCCTCCACTTT
>TRBJ1-6|-|-|TRBV3-1/TRBV3-2
CASSQVGGNNSPLHF
TGTGCCAGCAGCCAAGTCGGCGGGAATAATTCACCCCTCCACTTT
>TRBJ2-5|-|once|TRBV18
CASSRDLQETQYF
TGTGCCAGCTCACGAGACCTGCAAGAGACCCAGTACTTC
>TRBJ1-2|TRBD1|-|TRBV7-3
CASSSDRGYGYTF
TGTGCCAGCAGTTCGGACAGGGGCTATGGCTACACCTTC
>TRBJ1-4|-|-|TRBV19
CASSQGVWGEKLFF
TGTGCCAGTAGTCAAGGGGTTTGGGGGGAAAAACTGTTTTTT
>TRBJ1-1|TRBD1|once|TRBV5-1
CASSLTGAVTEAFF
TGCGCCAGCAGCTTGACAGGGGCGGTCACTGAAGCTTTCTTT
>TRBJ1-2|TRBD1|-|TRBV5-6
CASSFGQVGYGYTF
TGTGCCAGCAGCTTCGGACAGGTTGGATATGGCTACACCTTC
>TRBJ1-2|-|-|TRBV12-5
CASGLGTLSGGYTF
TGTGCTAGTGGTTTGGGGACACTCTCAGGGGGCTACACCTTC
>TRBJ1-2|-|-|TRBV6-4
CASRASTGKGGYGYTF
TGTGCCAGCAGAGCCTCTACAGGGAAAGGGGGCTATGGCTACACCTTC
>TRBJ2-7|-|many|TRBV28
CASRSPGGRDEQYF
TGTGCCAGCAGATCCCCCGGGGGCCGTGACGAGCAGTACTTC